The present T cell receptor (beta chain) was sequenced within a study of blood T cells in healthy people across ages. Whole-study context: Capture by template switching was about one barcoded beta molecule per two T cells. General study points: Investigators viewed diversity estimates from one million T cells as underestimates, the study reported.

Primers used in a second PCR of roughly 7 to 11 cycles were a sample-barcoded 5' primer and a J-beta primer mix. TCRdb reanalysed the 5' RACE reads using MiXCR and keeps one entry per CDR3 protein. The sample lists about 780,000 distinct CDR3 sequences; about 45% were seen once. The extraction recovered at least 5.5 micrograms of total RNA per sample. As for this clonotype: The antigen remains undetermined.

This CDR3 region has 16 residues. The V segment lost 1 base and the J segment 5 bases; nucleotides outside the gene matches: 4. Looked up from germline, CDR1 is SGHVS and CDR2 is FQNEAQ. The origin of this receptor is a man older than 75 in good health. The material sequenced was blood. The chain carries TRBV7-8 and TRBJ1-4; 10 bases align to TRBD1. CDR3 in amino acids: CASSLVGGQGNEKLFF. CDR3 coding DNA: TGTGCCAGCAGCTTAGTAGGGGGACAGGGGAATGAAAAACTGTTTTTT.